The source of this TCR beta chain is a study of cytomegalovirus exposure and HLA in healthy donors. V trimming: 6 bases; J trimming: 7 bases; junction bases outside the gene matches: 12. The germline V gene encodes CDR1 MGHRA and CDR2 YSYEKL. The CDR3 has 15 amino acids. Each donor was healthy, and each was a bone marrow donor. The PCR used 60 Vbeta and 13 Jbeta primers. The protocol was immunoSEQ multiplex PCR, while the TCRdb copy is restricted to in-frame clones and leaves out a portion. The profile shows 120,000 or so clones, 80% of them singletons. This TCR was recovered from a man aged 25-45 years in good health and CMV-seronegative. Material for sequencing was PBMCs. J is TRBJ2-7 and V is TRBV4-1; 10 bases fit TRBD2. As DNA, the CDR3 is TGCGCCAGCAGGGAACTAGCGGGGCTCTCTAGTGAGCAGTACTTC. Translated: CASRELAGLSSEQYF.